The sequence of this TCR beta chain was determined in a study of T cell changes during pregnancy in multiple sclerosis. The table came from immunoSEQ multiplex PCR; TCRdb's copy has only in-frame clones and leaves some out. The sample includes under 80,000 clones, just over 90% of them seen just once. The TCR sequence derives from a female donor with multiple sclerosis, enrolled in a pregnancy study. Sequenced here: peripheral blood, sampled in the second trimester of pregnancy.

The CDR3 DNA reads TGTGCCAGCAGTGACCTGGGACAGGGGAATGAAAAACTGTTTTTT. Protein: CASSDLGQGNEKLFF. The V call is TRBV6-1, the J call TRBJ1-4; 10 bases are a match to TRBD1. The germline gives CDR1 MNHNS, CDR2 SASEGT. With V trimmed by 3 bases and J by 5 bases, 3 bases remained unmatched. The CDR3 is 15 residues long.